This T cell receptor (beta chain) was identified during a study of PD-L1 blockade in urothelial cancer. Study context: Patients arrived having already received 0 to 3 prior chemotherapy regimens.

Documented time point: peripheral blood 6 weeks after treatment start. TCR analog templates of synthetic origin were spiked into each PCR. Sequenced by immunoSEQ multiplex PCR; TCRdb stores in-frame clones only, minus some. The sample includes about 66,000 clones, 88% seen only once; the top ten take over 9%. This CDR3 has 15 residues. V lost 0 bases to trimming and J lost 11 bases, with 17 bases between them. The germline CDR1 and CDR2 sequences are LNHNV and YYDKDF (reference sequence). This TCR came from a man aged 60 to 75 with urothelial cancer. Sequenced material: PBMCs, taken around atezolizumab (anti-PD-L1) treatment. The chain recombines TRBV15 with TRBJ2-4, with a weak D call TRBD2 (6 bases). The CDR3 DNA follows: TGTGCCACCAGCAGAGATAGCGGACCCATGAGATTTCAGTACTTC. Protein product: CATSRDSGPMRFQYF. Supplemented by reference TRBV15 and TRBJ2-4, the full variable domain reads DAMVIQNPRYQVTQFGKPVTLSCSQTLNHNVMYWYQQKSSQAPKLLFHYYDKDFNNEADTPDNFQSRRPNTSFCFLDIRSPGLGDTAMYLCATSRDSGPMRFQYFGAGTRLSVL.